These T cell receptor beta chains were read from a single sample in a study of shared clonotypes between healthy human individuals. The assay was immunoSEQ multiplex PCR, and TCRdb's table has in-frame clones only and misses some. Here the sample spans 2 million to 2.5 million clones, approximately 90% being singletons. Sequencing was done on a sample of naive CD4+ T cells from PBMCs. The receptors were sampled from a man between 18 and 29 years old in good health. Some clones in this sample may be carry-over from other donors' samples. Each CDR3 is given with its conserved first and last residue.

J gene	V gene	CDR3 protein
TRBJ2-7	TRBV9	CASSVGTEDYEQYF
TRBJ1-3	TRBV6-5	CASSRLAGRGNTIYF
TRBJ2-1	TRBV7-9	CASSPWVDEQFF
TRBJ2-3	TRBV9	CASSVWSGSTDTQYF
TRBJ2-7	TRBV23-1	CASSHPHDRGEQYF
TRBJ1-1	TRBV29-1	CSAARAPRGDTEAFF
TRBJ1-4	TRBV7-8	CASSKGDRGTNEKLFF
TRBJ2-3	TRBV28	CATGRAADTQYF
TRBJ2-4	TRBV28	CAIVSDKNIQYF
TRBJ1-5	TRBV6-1	CASSEAGRNQPQHF
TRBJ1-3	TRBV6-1	CASSLQDSGNTIYF
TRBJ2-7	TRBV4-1	CASSHNEGDRTYEQYF
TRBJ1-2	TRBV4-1	CASSQGWGNYGYTF
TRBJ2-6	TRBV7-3	CASSRDRAGANVLTF